This T cell receptor (beta chain) appears in the sequencing data of a study of T cell responses to AZD1222 COVID-19 vaccine. Findings and limits, study-wide: Targets within unmutated variant regions were reportedly found for nearly half of spike-specific TCRs. The CD4 TCRs associated with vaccination extended across spike and predominated at 160-218 and 743-854.

Libraries were prepared by immunoSEQ multiplex PCR; TCRdb keeps only in-frame clonotypes and omits some of them. The data hold about 100,000 clones, with about nine tenths observed a single time. Concerning this clone itself: The antigen remains unidentified.

V shed 4 bases, J shed 6 bases, and the junction held 15 bases outside the gene matches. This CDR3 region has 18 residues. Germline CDR1 SGHRS, CDR2 YFSETQ. The chain is built from TRBV5-1 and TRBJ2-1; the match to TRBD2 covers 11 bases. The clonotype was recovered from an adult in good health. The sample in question was peripheral blood, obtained on day 0 of AZD1222 vaccination. The DNA of the CDR3 is TGCGCCAGCAGCACCGTAGCCCCACTAGCGGGAGTAGGCAATGAGCAGTTCTTC. Amino acid sequence: CASSTVAPLAGVGNEQFF.